The 17 T cell receptor beta chains presented below share a single source sample, sequenced in a study of blood T cell repertoires in COVID-19. Clones were sequenced by immunoSEQ multiplex PCR, and TCRdb holds only the in-frame ones, with some missing. In the table there are 53,000 or so clones, 86% of which are singletons. Sequenced sample: peripheral blood. The receptors shown here come from a man in his sixties or seventies with active COVID-19.

This chain links TRBV7-2 with TRBJ1-1, with a weak D call TRBD1 (5 bases). Trimming removed 2 bases from V and 6 bases from J, with 16 bases in between. The CDR3 sequence is 15 residues long. Germline values: CDR1 SGHTA, CDR2 FQGNSA. CDR3 sequence: CASSLWPGIVSEAFF. DNA of the CDR3: TGTGCCAGCAGCTTATGGCCAGGGATAGTCTCTGAAGCTTTCTTT.

The chain couples TRBV2 to TRBJ2-2; 7 nucleotides match TRBD1. Germline lookup yields CDR1 SNHLY and CDR2 FYNNEI. The CDR3 covers 15 residues. V shed 5 bases and J 4 bases; nucleotides not matched to a gene: 7. The CDR3 reads CASSLGGIGTGELFF. Here the CDR3 DNA reads TGTGCCAGCAGTCTAGGGGGCATTGGCACCGGGGAGCTGTTTTTT. Drawing the rest from reference TRBV2 and TRBJ2-2, the complete variable domain is EPEVTQTPSHQVTQMGQEVILRCVPISNHLYFYWYRQILGQKVEFLVSFYNNEISEKSEIFDDQFSVERPDGSNFTLKIRSTKLEDSAMYFCASSLGGIGTGELFFGEGSRLTVL.

This chain uses TRBV7-2 with TRBJ1-5, with D tentatively TRBD1 (5 bases). There are 14 residues in the CDR3. Germline V gene lookup returns CDR1 SGHTA and CDR2 FQGNSA. V was shortened by 6 bases and J by 5 bases, with 14 bases between the two germline ends. As DNA, the CDR3 is TGTGCCAGCAGTCCCGGGGGGGAGTATCAGCCCCAGCATTTT. This encodes CASSPGGEYQPQHF.

The rearrangement uses TRBV7-2 and TRBJ1-2, with 10 bases fitting TRBD1. The V segment lost 10 bases and the J segment 8 bases; nucleotides outside the gene matches: 7. CDR3 size: 12 residues. The germline gives CDR1 SGHTA, CDR2 FQGNSA. In DNA, the CDR3 is TGTGCCAAAAACACGGGACAGGGGGGCTACACCTTC. This encodes CAKNTGQGGYTF.

This clone was detected a few times. V is TRBV12-3 or TRBV12-4 and J is TRBJ1-5, with D possibly being TRBD1 (5 bases). The CDR3 is 13 residues long. V was trimmed by 3 bases and J by 6 bases, leaving 9 bases between them. CDR3 sequence (DNA): TGTGCCAGCAGTTTGCTTCAGGGTCAGCCCCAGCATTTT. Protein: CASSLLQGQPQHF.

The gene calls are TRBV2 and TRBJ1-1; 7 bases agree with TRBD1. The CDR3 sequence is 14 residues long. CDR1 is SNHLY and CDR2 is FYNNEI in the germline V gene. Losses at the gene ends were 7 bases for V and 1 base for J; bases not matched to a gene: 6. The CDR3 region is CASTQQGSNTEAFF. The CDR3 DNA is TGTGCCAGCACCCAACAGGGGTCGAACACTGAAGCTTTCTTT.

The table lists this clone with a few counts. The chain carries TRBV5-1 and TRBJ1-5, with a possible D match to TRBD1 (5 bases). The CDR3 totals 15 residues. Trimming shortened V by 5 bases and J by 3 bases, and 15 bases separated the two germline ends. Germline CDR1 SGHRS, CDR2 YFSETQ. CDR3 DNA: TGCGCCAGCAGTGTATCAGGGTCAGTCAATCAGCCCCAGCATTTT. Translating it yields CASSVSGSVNQPQHF.

The chain recombines TRBV4-3 with TRBJ2-3; no reliable D call. Trimming shortened V by 0 bases and J by 2 bases, and 9 bases separated the two germline ends. Germline values: CDR1 LGHNA, CDR2 YSLEER. This CDR3 has 15 residues. The CDR3 DNA reads TGCGCCAGCAGCCAAGATGGCACTACCACAGATACGCAGTATTTT. This gives the protein CASSQDGTTTDTQYF.

The V and J genes are TRBV15 and TRBJ1-2, with 11 bases lining up with TRBD1. CDR3 length equals 16 residues. Trimming at V came to 1 base and at J to 7 bases, leaving 8 bases not matched to a gene. Per the germline V gene, CDR1 is LNHNV and CDR2 is YYDKDF (reference sequence). This CDR3 is CATSRGGQGAVGGYTF. Here the CDR3 DNA reads TGTGCCACCAGCAGAGGAGGACAGGGGGCAGTGGGTGGCTACACCTTC.

The genes are TRBV7-9 and TRBJ1-1, with 9 bases identical to TRBD1. V gave up 2 bases and J gave up 4 bases; unmatched junction bases: 5. There are 15 residues in the CDR3. The germline gives CDR1 SEHNR, CDR2 FQNEAQ (reference sequence). CDR3 amino acids: CASSLRTGAPTEAFF. CDR3 coding DNA: TGTGCCAGCAGCTTAAGGACAGGGGCACCCACTGAAGCTTTCTTT.

V is TRBV5-1 and J is TRBJ1-1; 9 bases fit TRBD1. Germline CDR1 SGHRS, CDR2 YFSETQ. The CDR3 runs to 16 residues. The junction had 8 bases not matched to a gene; V was cut back by 0 bases and J by 5 bases. The CDR3 sequence is CASSLDTGGDSTEAFF. CDR3 in DNA: TGCGCCAGCAGCTTGGATACAGGGGGCGATAGTACTGAAGCTTTCTTT. The full variable domain, rest sourced from reference TRBV5-1 and TRBJ1-1, is KAGVTQTPRYLIKTRGQQVTLSCSPISGHRSVSWYQQTPGQGLQFLFEYFSETQRNKGNFPGRFSGRQFSNSRSEMNVSTLELGDSALYLCASSLDTGGDSTEAFFGQGTRLTVV.

The gene calls are TRBV14 and TRBJ2-1, with 7 bases that match TRBD2. Germline loops: CDR1 SGHDN, CDR2 FVKESK. The CDR3 is 15 residues long. The V and J ends lost 1 base and 8 bases, in that order; junction bases with no gene match: 8. The CDR3 DNA sequence: TGTGCCAGCAGCCAAGCGGGGCGGGGGAACGATGAGCAGTTCTTC. It encodes CASSQAGRGNDEQFF.

V is TRBV19 and J is TRBJ1-1, with TRBD1 identical over 8 bases. This CDR3 has 11 residues. The germline CDR1 and CDR2 sequences are LNHDA and SQIVND (reference sequence). V shed 10 bases and J 4 bases; nucleotides not matched to a gene: 2. The CDR3 reads CATTGGTEAFF. In DNA, the CDR3 is TGTGCCACTACAGGGGGCACTGAAGCTTTCTTT. The full variable domain, in which reference TRBV19 and TRBJ1-1 provide the parts outside the CDR3, is DGGITQSPKYLFRKEGQNVTLSCEQNLNHDAMYWYRQDPGQGLRLIYYSQIVNDFQKGDIAEGYSVSREKKESFPLTVTSAQKNPTAFYLCATTGGTEAFFGQGTRLTVV.

V gene TRBV6-5 combines with J gene TRBJ1-2, with 10 bases aligning to TRBD1. The germline V gene encodes CDR1 MNHEY and CDR2 SVGAGI. This CDR3 is 15 amino acids long. The trim removed 6 bases at V and 8 bases at J, leaving 12 bases unmatched. The CDR3 nucleotides are TGTGCCAGCAGCAACGGGCGACAGGGGGCGAAAGGCTACACCTTC. Translation gives CASSNGRQGAKGYTF.

The V call is TRBV7-2, the J call TRBJ1-2; a weak D match, TRBD1 (6 bases). This CDR3 contains 14 residues. Germline loops: CDR1 SGHTA, CDR2 FQGNSA. Trimming took off 2 bases at V and 6 bases at J, with 13 bases between the two ends. CDR3 in amino acids: CASSLSIAGDGYTF. The CDR3 DNA reads TGTGCCAGCAGCTTAAGCATCGCAGGGGATGGCTACACCTTC.

V is TRBV5-6 and J is TRBJ1-4, with 10 bases lining up with TRBD1. With 3 bases clipped from V and 7 bases from J, the junction kept 3 bases outside the gene matches. The length of the CDR3 is 14 residues. Per germline, CDR1 SGHDT and CDR2 YYEEEE. The CDR3 DNA sequence: TGTGCCAGCAGCTACGACAGGGGGCGTGAAAAACTGTTTTTT. Translating gives CASSYDRGREKLFF.

The chain has TRBV18 and TRBJ2-1; 16 bases are a match to TRBD2. This CDR3 comprises 15 residues. V gave up 0 bases and J gave up 10 bases; unmatched junction bases: 0. CDR1 is KGHSH and CDR2 is LQKENI in the germline V gene. The CDR3, as DNA: TGTGCCAGCTCACCACCGGGACTAGCGGGGGGGGAGCAGTTCTTC. It specifies CASSPPGLAGGEQFF.